These 17 T cell receptor beta chains were all obtained from the same sample, sequenced in a study of CD8+CD57+ T cells in acquired aplastic anemia. For CDR3 and TCR beta VDJ profiling, genomic DNA was the template used. One entry per CDR3 protein results from TCRdb running MiXCR on the reads. This table holds a few hundred thousand distinct CDR3 sequences, roughly 53% found once. Patients chosen for sequencing had CD8+CD57+ cells that had expanded, as shown by flow cytometry. Input material: sorted CD4+, CD8+, or CD8+CD57+ T cells (not recorded which) from PBMCs. The receptors were sampled from a human donor with aplastic anemia.

The chain carries TRBV10-2 and TRBJ2-1, with 7 bases fitting TRBD2. The V and J ends lost 3 bases and 4 bases, in that order; junction bases with no gene match: 9. Per germline, CDR1 WSHSY and CDR2 SAAADI. The CDR3 contains 16 residues. The CDR3 DNA reads TGCGCCAGCAGTGAAATGAAAGGACTAGAATACAATGAGCAGTTCTTC. Amino acid sequence: CASSEMKGLEYNEQFF.

The J gene is TRBJ1-2, the V gene TRBV6-5, with a tentative D call TRBD1 (5 bases). Germline V gene lookup returns CDR1 MNHEY and CDR2 SVGAGI. V lost 8 bases, J lost 7 bases, and 23 bases lay in between. This CDR3 region has 15 residues. CDR3: CASGGKRGRRGGYTF. Here the CDR3 DNA reads TGTGCCAGCGGAGGGAAGAGGGGACGGCGAGGTGGCTACACCTTC.

This clonotype was detected once. V is TRBV2 and J is TRBJ2-7; D is ambiguous. This CDR3 has 13 amino acids. Germline V gene lookup returns CDR1 SNHLY and CDR2 FYNNEI. The V end lost 3 bases, the J end lost 3 bases, and 9 bases lay between the germline ends. CDR3 residues: CASSEADRYEQYF. The CDR3 region has the DNA TGTGCCAGCAGTGAGGCAGATCGCTACGAGCAGTACTTC.

J is TRBJ1-4 and V is TRBV20-1, with 9 nucleotides matching TRBD1. With 5 bases clipped from V and 12 bases from J, the junction kept 7 bases outside the gene matches. The length of the CDR3 is 12 residues. Germline V CDR1 and CDR2: DFQATT, SNEGSKA (reference sequence). The CDR3 DNA sequence: TGCAGTGCTCCCGGGACAGGGATTCAACTGTTTTTT. Its translation is CSAPGTGIQLFF.

The chain has TRBV7-3 and TRBJ1-1; no clear D gene. This CDR3 has 15 residues. V lost 5 bases and J lost 4, with 17 bases in between. Germline CDR1 SGHTA, CDR2 FQGTGA. The CDR3 here is CASSPSVAAPTEAFF. The CDR3 region has the DNA TGTGCCAGCAGCCCCTCCGTCGCGGCTCCCACTGAAGCTTTCTTT.

The rearrangement joins TRBV19 to TRBJ2-1, with D tentatively TRBD1 (5 bases). The CDR3 consists of 15 residues. Per germline, CDR1 LNHDA and CDR2 SQIVND (reference sequence). V was pared by 2 bases and J by 3 bases, with 11 bases between. The CDR3 loop reads CASSILSQGYNEQFF. The CDR3 DNA reads TGTGCCAGTAGTATATTGAGCCAGGGCTACAATGAGCAGTTCTTC. Drawing the rest from reference TRBV19 and TRBJ2-1, the complete variable domain is DGGITQSPKYLFRKEGQNVTLSCEQNLNHDAMYWYRQDPGQGLRLIYYSQIVNDFQKGDIAEGYSVSREKKESFPLTVTSAQKNPTAFYLCASSILSQGYNEQFFGPGTRLTVL.

In its sample, this clonotype was seen a few times. The CDR3 sequence: CAWSVGNTLSTDTQYF. For the CDR3, the DNA is TGTGCCTGGAGTGTCGGGAATACGTTAAGCACAGATACGCAGTATTTT. The chain joins TRBV30 to TRBJ2-3, with a possible D match to TRBD2 (5 bases). The CDR3 runs to 16 residues. Germline V lookup: CDR1 GTSNPN, CDR2 SVGIG (reference sequence). Trimming removed 0 bases at V and 0 bases at J, with 13 bases between.

This chain connects TRBV24-1 to TRBJ2-3; D is perhaps TRBD2 (5 bases). Germline loops: CDR1 KGHDR, CDR2 SFDVKD. The CDR3 runs 14 residues. Trimming cost V 7 bases and J 4 bases, with 14 bases left between them. In nucleotides, the CDR3 is TGTGCCACCAGGGACCCCTCGGGGTCAGATACGCAGTATTTT. Its protein is CATRDPSGSDTQYF.

V is TRBV3-1 and J is TRBJ2-7, with a weak D call TRBD1 (5 bases). V lost 4 bases to trimming and J lost 3 bases, with 13 bases between them. Germline V gene lookup returns CDR1 LGHDT and CDR2 YNNKEL (reference sequence). The CDR3 length is 14 residues. The CDR3: CASSPGHLVYEQYF. The CDR3, as DNA: TGTGCCAGCAGCCCTGGACACCTTGTCTACGAGCAGTACTTC.

At least ten counts were recorded for this clonotype. The chain links TRBV9 to TRBJ2-2, with TRBD1 matching over 7 bases. Trimming at V came to 0 bases and at J to 4 bases, leaving 6 bases not matched to a gene. Germline lookup yields CDR1 SGDLS and CDR2 YYNGEE. The CDR3 runs to 16 residues. This CDR3 reads CASSVGQGVFTGELFF. The CDR3 DNA sequence: TGTGCCAGCAGCGTAGGCCAGGGGGTTTTCACCGGGGAGCTGTTTTTT. The variable domain in full, completed from reference TRBV9 and TRBJ2-2, reads DSGVTQTPKHLITATGQRVTLRCSPRSGDLSVYWYQQSLDQGLQFLIQYYNGEERAKGNILERFSAQQFPDLHSELNLSSLELGDSALYFCASSVGQGVFTGELFFGEGSRLTVL.

This clonotype turned up a few times. The chain couples TRBV19 to TRBJ2-7; D gene ambiguous. Germline V lookup: CDR1 LNHDA, CDR2 SQIVND (reference sequence). Trimming stripped 1 base from V and 0 bases from J, with 7 bases between. The CDR3 totals 14 residues. The CDR3 sequence: CASSIAATSYEQYF. In DNA form, the CDR3 reads TGTGCCAGTAGTATAGCTGCCACCTCCTACGAGCAGTACTTC.

This clonotype was recorded a few times. The gene calls are TRBV14 and TRBJ1-6; no reliable D call. The CDR3 has 15 amino acids. V lost 1 base and J lost 5, with 9 bases in between. CDR1 is SGHDN, CDR2 FVKESK, per germline. As DNA, the CDR3 is TGTGCCAGCAGCCAAGTTCGGGCGAATAATTCACCCCTCCACTTT. It yields the protein CASSQVRANNSPLHF.

The chain joins TRBV10-3 to TRBJ1-1; TRBD1 might be the D (6 bases). The V end was cut by 10 bases, the J end by 2 bases, with 20 bases between. The CDR3 contains 15 residues. CDR1 ENHRY and CDR2 SYGVKD come from the germline V gene. CDR3 sequence: CASLRGGGYNTEAFF. The CDR3 coding sequence is TGTGCCAGCCTACGCGGGGGCGGATATAACACTGAAGCTTTCTTT.

This clonotype was counted only a few times. The V gene is TRBV12-3 or TRBV12-4, the J gene TRBJ2-7; TRBD1 is a possible D gene (5 bases). The length of the CDR3 is 13 residues. Trimming stripped 6 bases from V and 0 bases from J, with 9 bases between. The CDR3: CASSPDTSYEQYF. In nucleotides, the CDR3 is TGTGCCAGCAGCCCGGACACCTCCTACGAGCAGTACTTC.

The rearrangement uses TRBV15 and TRBJ2-7; D gene ambiguous. The CDR3 sequence is 14 residues long. Trimming took 0 bases from V and 3 from J, leaving 9 bases between them. Germline CDR1 LNHNV, CDR2 YYDKDF (reference sequence). The CDR3 DNA reads as TGTGCCACCAGCAGAGATCGGGTGAACTACGAGCAGTACTTC. Translation: CATSRDRVNYEQYF.

This chain links TRBV5-5 with TRBJ2-2, with D possibly TRBD1 on 5 matching bases. This CDR3 is built from 14 residues. The germline V gene has CDR1 SGHKS and CDR2 YYEKEE (reference sequence). The ends were cut back, 2 bases at V and 5 bases at J, with 10 bases in the middle. The CDR3 region has the DNA TGTGCCAGCAGCTTCGACAGACCGACCGGGGAGCTGTTTTTT. Its protein is CASSFDRPTGELFF.

As concerns this clonotype: Sequence at one end of the junction differs from germline and may be a read error. The V gene is TRBV7-2, the J gene TRBJ1-4; D gene ambiguous. CDR1 is SGHTA, CDR2 FQGNSA, per germline. The CDR3 extends over 16 amino acids. The DNA of the CDR3 is TGTGCCAGCAGCGCAACCTACCTTGCAACTAATGAAGAACTGTTTTTT. Translation gives CASSATYLATNEELFF.